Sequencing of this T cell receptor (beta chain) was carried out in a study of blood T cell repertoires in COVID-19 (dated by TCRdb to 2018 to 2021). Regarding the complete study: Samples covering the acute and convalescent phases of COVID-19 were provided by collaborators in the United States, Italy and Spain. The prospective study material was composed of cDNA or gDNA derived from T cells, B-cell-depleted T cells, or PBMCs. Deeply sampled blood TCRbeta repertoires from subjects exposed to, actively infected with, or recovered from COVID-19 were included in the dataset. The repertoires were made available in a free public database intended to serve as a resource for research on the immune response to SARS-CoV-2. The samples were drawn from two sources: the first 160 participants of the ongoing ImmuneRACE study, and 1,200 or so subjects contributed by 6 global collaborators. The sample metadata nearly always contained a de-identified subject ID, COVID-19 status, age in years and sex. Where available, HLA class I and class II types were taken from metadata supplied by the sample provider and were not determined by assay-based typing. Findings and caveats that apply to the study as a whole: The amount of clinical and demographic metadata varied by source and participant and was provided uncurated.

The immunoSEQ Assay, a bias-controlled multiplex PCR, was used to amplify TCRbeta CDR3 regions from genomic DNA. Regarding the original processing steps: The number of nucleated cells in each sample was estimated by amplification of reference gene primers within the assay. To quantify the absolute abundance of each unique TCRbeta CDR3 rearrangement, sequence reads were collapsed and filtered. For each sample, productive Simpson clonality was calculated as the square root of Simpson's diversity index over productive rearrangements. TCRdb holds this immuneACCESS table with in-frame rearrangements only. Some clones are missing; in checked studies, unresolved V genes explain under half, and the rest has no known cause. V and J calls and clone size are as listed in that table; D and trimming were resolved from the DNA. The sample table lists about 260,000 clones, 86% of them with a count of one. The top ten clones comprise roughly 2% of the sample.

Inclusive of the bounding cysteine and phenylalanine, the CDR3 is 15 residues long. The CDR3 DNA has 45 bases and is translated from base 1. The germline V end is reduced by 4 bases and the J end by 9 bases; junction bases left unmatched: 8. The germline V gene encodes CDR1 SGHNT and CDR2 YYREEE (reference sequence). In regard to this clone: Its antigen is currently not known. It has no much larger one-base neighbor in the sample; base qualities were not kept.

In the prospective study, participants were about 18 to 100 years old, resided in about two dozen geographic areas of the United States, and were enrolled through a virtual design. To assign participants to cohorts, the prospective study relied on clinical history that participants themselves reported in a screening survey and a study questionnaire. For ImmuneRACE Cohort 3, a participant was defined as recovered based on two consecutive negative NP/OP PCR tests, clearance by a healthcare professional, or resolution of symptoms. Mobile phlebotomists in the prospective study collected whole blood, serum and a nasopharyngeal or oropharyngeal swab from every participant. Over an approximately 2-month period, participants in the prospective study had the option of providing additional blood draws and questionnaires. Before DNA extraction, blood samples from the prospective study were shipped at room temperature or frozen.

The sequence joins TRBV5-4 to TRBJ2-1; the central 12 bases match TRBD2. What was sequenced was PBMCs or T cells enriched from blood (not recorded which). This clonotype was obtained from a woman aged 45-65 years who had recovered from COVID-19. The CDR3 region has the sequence CASSLASGGASEQFF. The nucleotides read TGTGCCAGCAGCCTAGCTAGCGGGGGGGCGTCTGAGCAGTTCTTC.